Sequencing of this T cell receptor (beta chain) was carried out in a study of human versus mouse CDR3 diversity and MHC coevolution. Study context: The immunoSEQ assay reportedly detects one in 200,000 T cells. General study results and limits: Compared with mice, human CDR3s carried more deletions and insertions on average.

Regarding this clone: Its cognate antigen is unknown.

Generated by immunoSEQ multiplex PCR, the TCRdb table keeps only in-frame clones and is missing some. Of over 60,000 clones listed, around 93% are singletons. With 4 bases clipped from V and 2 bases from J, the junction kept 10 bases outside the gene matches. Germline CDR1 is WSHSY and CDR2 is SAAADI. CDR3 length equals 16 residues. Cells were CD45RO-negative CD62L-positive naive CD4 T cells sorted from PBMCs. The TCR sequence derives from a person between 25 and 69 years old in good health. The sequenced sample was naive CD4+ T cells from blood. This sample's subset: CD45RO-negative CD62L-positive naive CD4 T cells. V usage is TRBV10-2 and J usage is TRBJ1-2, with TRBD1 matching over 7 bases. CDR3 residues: CASSGLTGASNYGYTF. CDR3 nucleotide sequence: TGCGCCAGCAGTGGGCTTACAGGGGCGTCGAACTATGGCTACACCTTC.